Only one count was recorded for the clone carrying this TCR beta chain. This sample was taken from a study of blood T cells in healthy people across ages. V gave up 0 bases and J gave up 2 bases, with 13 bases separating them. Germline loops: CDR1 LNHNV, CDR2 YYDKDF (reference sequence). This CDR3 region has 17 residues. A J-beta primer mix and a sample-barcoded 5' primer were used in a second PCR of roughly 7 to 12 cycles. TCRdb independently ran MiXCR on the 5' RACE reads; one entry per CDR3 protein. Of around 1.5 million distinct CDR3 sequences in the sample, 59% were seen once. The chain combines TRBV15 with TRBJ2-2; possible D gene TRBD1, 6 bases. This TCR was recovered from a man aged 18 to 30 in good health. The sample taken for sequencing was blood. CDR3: CATSRDRGTVNTGELFF. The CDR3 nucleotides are TGTGCCACCAGCAGAGATAGGGGGACGGTAAACACCGGGGAGCTGTTTTTT. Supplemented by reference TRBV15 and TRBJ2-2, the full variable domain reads DAMVIQNPRYQVTQFGKPVTLSCSQTLNHNVMYWYQQKSSQAPKLLFHYYDKDFNNEADTPDNFQSRRPNTSFCFLDIRSPGLGDTAMYLCATSRDRGTVNTGELFFGEGSRLTVL.